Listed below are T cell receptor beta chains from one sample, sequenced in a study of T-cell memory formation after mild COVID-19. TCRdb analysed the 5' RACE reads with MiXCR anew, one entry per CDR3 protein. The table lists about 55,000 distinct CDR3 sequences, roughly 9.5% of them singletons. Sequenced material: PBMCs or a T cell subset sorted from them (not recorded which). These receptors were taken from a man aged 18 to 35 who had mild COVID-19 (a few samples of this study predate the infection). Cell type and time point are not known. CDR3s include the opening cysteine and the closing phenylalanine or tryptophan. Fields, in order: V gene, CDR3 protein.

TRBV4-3 CASSRGQVEAGLGDTQYF
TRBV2 CASSEAGNTIYF
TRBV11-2 CASSHGWEQYF
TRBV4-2 CASSQGKGAANEKLFF
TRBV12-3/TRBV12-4 CASSPRNSPLHF
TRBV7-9 CASSMGQNTDTQYF
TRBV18 CASSIMDGPLYNEQFF
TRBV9 CASSVDGGRGANVLTF
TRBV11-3 CASSLDNGPTQTQYF
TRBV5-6 CASSRLGAGGGTDTQYF
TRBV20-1 CSARQATDQDTQYF
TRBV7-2 CASSLGDRDFDEQFF
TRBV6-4 CASSPPGQGNYGYTF
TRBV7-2 CASSQQGRGGYTF
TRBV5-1 CASEEEAGGSNEQFF
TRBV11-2 CASSLVRLGQFF
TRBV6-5 CASSRDLNTGELFF
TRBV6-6 CASSPPPGGGATDTQYF
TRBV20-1 CSARRGENTGELFF
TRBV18 CASSPPVGRTTGELFF
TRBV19 CASRPYASDTEAFF
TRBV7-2 CASSVNDRSNTEAFF
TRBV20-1 CSARDVADEQFF